The rows below give T cell receptor beta chains drawn from one sample of a study of shared clonotypes between healthy human individuals. Profiled with immunoSEQ multiplex PCR; TCRdb holds only in-frame clones, not every one. The sample has 90,000 to 120,000 clones, around 65% seen once. Sequencing was carried out using memory CD8+ T cells sorted from blood. The receptor set was obtained from a woman in her thirties in good health. Both conserved end residues are part of each CDR3. Each record gives: D gene, J gene, V gene, CDR3 protein. D genes are given only for firm matches.

- TRBJ1-1 TRBV6-6 CASSNQQLLNTEAFF
TRBD2 TRBJ2-1 TRBV19 CASSSGWEQFF
- TRBJ2-5 TRBV4-1 CASSQVAGLAREQYF
- TRBJ2-6 TRBV4-2 CASSPSGTGANVLTF
- TRBJ1-2 TRBV25-1 CASSEYGGYTF
- TRBJ1-2 TRBV7-9 CAITGRDYGYTF
- TRBJ2-1 TRBV29-1 CSVAEGRDEQFF
- TRBJ2-7 TRBV10-1 CASSVDRTSLYEQYF
- TRBJ1-1 TRBV7-7 CASSFTENTEAFF
- TRBJ1-1 TRBV18 CASSPREMNTEAFF
- TRBJ2-7 TRBV27 CASSTPGTSYEQYF
- TRBJ1-2 TRBV29-1 CSVGEGLQATYGYTF
TRBD1 TRBJ2-7 TRBV6-1 CASSEEGQGGYEQYF
TRBD2 TRBJ2-2 TRBV11-2 CASSLRLAGAAGELFF
TRBD1 TRBJ1-5 TRBV7-9 CASSPQGAGDQPQHF
TRBD1 TRBJ2-7 TRBV27 CASSPRGGPDLYEQYF
TRBD1 TRBJ2-1 TRBV10-3 CAISGGTDHNEQFF
- TRBJ2-2 TRBV25-1 CASSEGWEVTGELFF
- TRBJ2-5 TRBV11-2 CASSSFKLDRGETQYF
TRBD2 TRBJ2-3 TRBV30 CAWSPNLAAFTDTQYF
- TRBJ1-5 TRBV28 CASRFGGGDNQPQHF
- TRBJ2-1 TRBV15 CATSRGAVEQFF
TRBD2 TRBJ2-4 TRBV29-1 CSVAREGNIQYF
TRBD2 TRBJ2-7 TRBV27 CASSWTSGSSYEQYF
- TRBJ2-1 TRBV5-4 CASSHIGNEQFF
- TRBJ2-7 TRBV4-1 CASSQGLSSYEQYF
- TRBJ2-7 TRBV19 CASTKGGALDSYEQYF
TRBD1 TRBJ2-7 TRBV14 CASSQDLLGQGSYEQYF
- TRBJ1-1 TRBV14 CASSQVGPGTEAFF
- TRBJ1-2 TRBV2 CASSDEGWGYTF
- TRBJ2-1 TRBV27 CASSFGQINNEQFF
TRBD1 TRBJ2-7 TRBV27 CASSSTLPGQISYEQYF
TRBD1 TRBJ1-3 TRBV7-8 CASSPGTVPNTIYF
- TRBJ1-2 TRBV10-2 CASSVSPRGPRDYGYTF
- TRBJ2-2 TRBV11-2 CASSGHYNTGELFF
- TRBJ2-7 TRBV4-1 CASSQELDIMYEQYF
- TRBJ1-4 TRBV4-1 CASSHEINEKLFF
- TRBJ2-6 TRBV28 CASRSSGANVLTF
- TRBJ1-5 TRBV25-1 CASSEGQGNQPQHF
- TRBJ2-3 TRBV27 CASSPLEPLSTDTQYF
- TRBJ2-1 TRBV28 CASSFATGDTSYNEQFF
TRBD1 TRBJ1-2 TRBV13 CASSQSYQRQGTGYTF
- TRBJ2-1 TRBV5-4 CASRLDSEQFF
TRBD1 TRBJ2-7 TRBV18 CASSPPLRQGIPYEQYF
- TRBJ1-2 TRBV9 CASSPAWPYYGYTF
- TRBJ1-3 TRBV5-1 CASSLGSVQYSGNTIYF
- TRBJ2-5 TRBV7-9 CASRFTREAGEETQYF
- TRBJ2-7 TRBV27 CASSLFPKTSYEQYF
- TRBJ2-2 TRBV27 CASSLYTGELFF
- TRBJ2-1 TRBV19 CASSITWTPQSEQFF
- TRBJ1-3 TRBV28 CASSPTEGTSGNTIYF
- TRBJ1-4 TRBV4-1 CASSQGIGGGNEKLFF